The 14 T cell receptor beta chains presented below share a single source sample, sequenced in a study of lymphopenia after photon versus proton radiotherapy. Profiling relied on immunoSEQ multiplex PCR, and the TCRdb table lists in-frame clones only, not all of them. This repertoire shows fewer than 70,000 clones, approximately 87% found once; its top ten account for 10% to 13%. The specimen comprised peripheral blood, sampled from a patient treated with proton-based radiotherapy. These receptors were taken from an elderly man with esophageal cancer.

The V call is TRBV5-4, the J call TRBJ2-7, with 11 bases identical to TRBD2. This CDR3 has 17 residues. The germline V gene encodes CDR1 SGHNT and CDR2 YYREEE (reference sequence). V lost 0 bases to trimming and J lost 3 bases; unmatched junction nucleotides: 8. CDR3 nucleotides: TGTGCCAGCAGCTTGGGGGGGGGACTAGCGGACTTCTACGAGCAGTACTTC. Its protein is CASSLGGGLADFYEQYF.

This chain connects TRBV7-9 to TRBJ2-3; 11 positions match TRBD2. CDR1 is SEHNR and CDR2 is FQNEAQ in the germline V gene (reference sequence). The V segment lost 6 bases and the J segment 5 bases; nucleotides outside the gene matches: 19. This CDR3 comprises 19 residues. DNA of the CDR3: TGTGCCAGCAGGGCCCTAACGGCTGGGCTAGCGGGAGGAAGAGATACGCAGTATTTT. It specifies CASRALTAGLAGGRDTQYF.

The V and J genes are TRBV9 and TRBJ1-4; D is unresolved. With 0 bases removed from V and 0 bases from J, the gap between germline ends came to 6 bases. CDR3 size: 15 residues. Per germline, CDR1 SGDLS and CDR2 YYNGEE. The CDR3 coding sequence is TGTGCCAGCAGCGTAGGCAGTGCAACTAATGAAAAACTGTTTTTT. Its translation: CASSVGSATNEKLFF.

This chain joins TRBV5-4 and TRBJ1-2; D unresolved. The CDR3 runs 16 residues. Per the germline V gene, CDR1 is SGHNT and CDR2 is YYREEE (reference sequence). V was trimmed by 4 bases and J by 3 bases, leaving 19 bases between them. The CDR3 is CASSLTTPPVDYGYTF. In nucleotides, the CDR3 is TGTGCCAGCAGCCTGACCACACCACCCGTCGACTATGGCTACACCTTC.

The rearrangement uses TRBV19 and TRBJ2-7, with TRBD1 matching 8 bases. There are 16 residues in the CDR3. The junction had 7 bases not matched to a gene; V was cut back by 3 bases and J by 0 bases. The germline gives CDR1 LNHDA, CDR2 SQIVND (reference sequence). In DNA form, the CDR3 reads TGTGCCAGTAGTATTTGGAGACAGGGGAGCTCCTACGAGCAGTACTTC. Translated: CASSIWRQGSSYEQYF.

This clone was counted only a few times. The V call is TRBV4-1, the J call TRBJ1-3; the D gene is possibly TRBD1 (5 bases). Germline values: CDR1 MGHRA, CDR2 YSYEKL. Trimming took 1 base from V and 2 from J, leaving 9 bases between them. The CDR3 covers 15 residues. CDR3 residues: CASSQVGGTGNTIYF. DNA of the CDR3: TGCGCCAGCAGCCAAGTCGGGGGGACTGGAAACACCATATATTTT.

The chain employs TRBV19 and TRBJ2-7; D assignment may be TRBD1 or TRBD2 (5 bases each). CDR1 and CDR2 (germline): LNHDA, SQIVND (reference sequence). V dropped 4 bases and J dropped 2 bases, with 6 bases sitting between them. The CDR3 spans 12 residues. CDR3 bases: TGTGCCAGTAGTAGAGGGGCCTACGAGCAGTACTTC. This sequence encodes CASSRGAYEQYF.

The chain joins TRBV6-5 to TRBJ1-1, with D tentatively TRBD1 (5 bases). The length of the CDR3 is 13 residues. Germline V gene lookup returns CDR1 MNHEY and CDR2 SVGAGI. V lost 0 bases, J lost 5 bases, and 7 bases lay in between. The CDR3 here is CASSYSGVTEAFF. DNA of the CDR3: TGTGCCAGCAGTTACTCGGGGGTAACTGAAGCTTTCTTT.

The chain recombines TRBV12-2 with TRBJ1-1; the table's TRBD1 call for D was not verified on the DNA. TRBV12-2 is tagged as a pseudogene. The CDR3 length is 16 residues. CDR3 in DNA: TGTGCAAGTCGCTTCCGGGACAGAGCTGACTGGACTGAAGCTTTCTTT. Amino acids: CASRFRDRADWTEAFF.

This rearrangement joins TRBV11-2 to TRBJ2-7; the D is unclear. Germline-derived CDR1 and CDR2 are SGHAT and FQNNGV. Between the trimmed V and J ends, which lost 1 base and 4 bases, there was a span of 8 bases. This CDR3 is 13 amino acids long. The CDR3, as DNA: TGTGCCAGCAGCTTAGGGGGTTCTTACGAGCAGTACTTC. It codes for CASSLGGSYEQYF.

CDR3 DNA sequence: TGTGCCAGCAGTCGACAGGGGATGGAGACTGAAGCTTTCTTT. It translates to CASSRQGMETEAFF. The chain carries TRBV2 and TRBJ1-1, with TRBD1 identical over 8 bases. Per germline, CDR1 SNHLY and CDR2 FYNNEI. The CDR3 runs 14 residues. J lost 5 bases, V lost 5 bases, and 7 bases had no gene match.

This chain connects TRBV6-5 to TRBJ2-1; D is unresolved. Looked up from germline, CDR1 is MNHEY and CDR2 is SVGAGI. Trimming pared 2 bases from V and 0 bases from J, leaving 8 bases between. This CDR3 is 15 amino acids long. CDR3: CASSYGRSSYNEQFF. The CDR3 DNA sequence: TGTGCCAGCAGTTACGGCAGGAGCTCCTACAATGAGCAGTTCTTC.

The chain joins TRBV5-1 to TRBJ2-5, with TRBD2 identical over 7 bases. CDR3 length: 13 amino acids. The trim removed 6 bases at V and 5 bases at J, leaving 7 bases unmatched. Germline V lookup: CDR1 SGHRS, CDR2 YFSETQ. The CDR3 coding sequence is TGCGCCAGCAAGGGAGGGGCGGGGGAGACCCAGTACTTC. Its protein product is CASKGGAGETQYF.

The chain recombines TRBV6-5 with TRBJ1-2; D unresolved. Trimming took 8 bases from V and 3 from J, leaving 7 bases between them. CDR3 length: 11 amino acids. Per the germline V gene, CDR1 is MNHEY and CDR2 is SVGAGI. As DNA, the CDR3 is TGTGCCAGCGGGAAGTACTATGGCTACACCTTC. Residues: CASGKYYGYTF.